What follows is one T cell receptor (beta chain) and its context. Its antigen remains undetermined. Nothing much larger sits one base from this clone, and base qualities are not available. The library relied on 5' RACE. The run used an Illumina HiSeq 2000. Template switching introduced a universal primer binding site; the final cDNA contained a unique molecular identifier, enabling accurate counting of TCR cDNA molecules. Specific primers in the conserved constant-segment region were used to synthesize first-strand cDNA for the TCR alpha and beta chains. Each cDNA library was double barcoded, with a SMART-Mk sample barcode plus Illumina barcodes, to control for contamination. TruSeq adapter sequences, together with Illumina sample barcodes, were added in two successive PCR steps. The TCR alpha and beta cDNA libraries were sequenced on the Illumina HiSeq platform using custom primers. As for the authors' bioinformatics: MiGEC was used to process raw reads and extract unique molecular identifiers, and MiXCR was used to find CDR3 positions. Recombination models were inferred per individual with the repgenHMM and IGoR tools using an EM algorithm. Shared clonotype analysis was performed with the tcR package in R, normalizing sharing by the product of cloneset sizes. To study raw recombination free of thymic and clonal selection effects, out-of-frame nonproductive sequences were analyzed. Using fastp trimming at Q25 and MiXCR clonotype assembly, TCRdb reanalyzed the public sequencing data and kept in-frame beta chains. Identical CDR3 proteins give one entry, which carries the most common genes and DNA. None of the V and J calls come from the authors' own analysis; TCRdb made them. A total of about 530,000 distinct CDR3 sequences appear in this sample, roughly 15% of them only once. The top ten hold 0.44% of the sample.

Trimming takes 7 bases off V and 5 bases off J; junction bases not matched to a gene: 9. From its cysteine to its phenylalanine, the CDR3 spans 14 amino acids. This entry keeps only the CDR3 DNA: 42 bases, framed from base 1. CDR1 and CDR2 were assigned from the germline V gene as SGHDN and FVKESK. These data come from a study of identical twins (dated by TCRdb to about 2016). In the study overall: TCR alpha and beta repertoires from monozygotic twins, unrelated adults of various ages and cord blood were deep-sequenced to test whether fetal clonotypes persist. To rule out contamination, replicate twin experiments were performed at different times with different library preparation protocols. Overall results and qualifications from the work: Invariant T cells such as MAIT and iNKT could partly confound zero-insertion analyses, though diverse VJ usage argued against this for most clonotypes. Compared with coincidental sharing between unrelated individuals, an excess of low generation-probability sequences was observed among out-of-frame TCR alpha sequences shared between twins. Abundant cord blood beta clonotypes carried fewer insertions; young adult naive repertoires showed a weaker similar trend, while memory repertoires showed none. The excess sharing between twins in beta out-of-frame sequences was weaker because fewer shared sequences reduced the signal-to-noise ratio. Recombination models systematically underestimated out-of-frame TCR alpha sharing in monozygotic twins but agreed with sharing between unrelated individuals. Because the same donors could not be followed over many years, conclusions were based on cross-sectional statistical analysis.

Only healthy Caucasian donors were included. The twin cohort comprised three pairs of female monozygotic twins, all aged about 18 to 29 years. Positive isolation kits from Invitrogen were used to isolate CD4+ and CD8+ T cell populations. These same data were also listed under a study on yellow fever vaccine responses in identical twins. As the second study states: The authors reported that the T cell response to vaccination in identical twins appeared partly convergent and partly personalized. In the study, vaccine-responding T cell clones were precisely tracked in identical twins.

Recombination connected TRBV14 to TRBJ2-5, with TRBD2 identical over 8 junction bases. The sequenced material came from CD4+ T cells sorted from blood. The clonotype was recovered from a woman aged 18-35 years in good health. The DNA sequence reads TGTGCCAGCAAGGAAGCGGGAGATGTGGAGACCCAGTACTTC. Its translation is CASKEAGDVETQYF.